Listed here are 2 T cell receptor beta chains from one sample, sequenced in a study of cytomegalovirus exposure and HLA in healthy donors. With 60 Vbeta and 13 Jbeta primers, the PCR was carried out. Clones were sequenced by immunoSEQ multiplex PCR, and TCRdb holds only the in-frame ones, with some missing. The sample consists of about 190,000 clones, approximately 88% of them appearing once. The sample comprised PBMCs. The origin of the receptors is a woman in her 50s in good health and CMV-seropositive.

This chain uses TRBV27 with TRBJ2-2; 7 bases fit TRBD1. Germline V gene lookup returns CDR1 MNHEY and CDR2 SMNVEV (reference sequence). V lost 6 bases, J lost 3 bases, and 7 bases stayed unmatched. The CDR3 consists of 15 residues. The DNA for the CDR3 is TGTGCCAGCAGAAAACAGGGGCGAGACACCGGGGAGCTGTTTTTT. Encoded protein: CASRKQGRDTGELFF.

The chain combines TRBV10-1 with TRBJ2-3; D may be TRBD1 (6 bases). Between the trimmed V and J ends, which lost 11 bases and 2 bases, there was a span of 26 bases. The CDR3 sequence is 17 residues long. Germline CDR1 is WNHNN and CDR2 is SYGVQD (reference sequence). CDR3 nucleotide sequence: TGCGCCGGACAGATTCAAGACCTCCACAATTACACAGATACGCAGTATTTT. Encoded protein: CAGQIQDLHNYTDTQYF.